These 14 T cell receptor beta chains share one sample of origin, sequenced in a study of CD8 T cells in Susac syndrome. Reverse transcription of roughly 0.45 to 1 ug RNA was performed with random hexamers. TCRdb passed the immunoSEQ multiplex PCR reads through MiXCR, listing each CDR3 protein once. The sample holds roughly 89,000 distinct CDR3 sequences; approximately 96% are singletons and the top ten take approximately 0.62%. The source material was CD8+ T cells from PBMCs. The receptors come from a human donor with Susac syndrome.

This sequence joins TRBV7-9 and TRBJ2-7; 7 bases align to TRBD1. Trimming cost V 5 bases and J 5 bases; bases outside gene matches: 9. Germline lookup yields CDR1 SEHNR and CDR2 FQNEAQ (reference sequence). The CDR3 runs to 14 residues. This chain's CDR3 is CASSLATGWDEQYF. CDR3 in DNA: TGTGCCAGCAGCCTCGCGACAGGGTGGGACGAGCAGTACTTC. The variable domain in full, completed from reference TRBV7-9 and TRBJ2-7, reads DTGVSQNPRHKITKRGQNVTFRCDPISEHNRLYWYRQTLGQGPEFLTYFQNEAQLEKSRLLSDRFSAERPKGSFSTLEIQRTEQGDSAMYLCASSLATGWDEQYFGPGTRLTVT.

The rearrangement joins TRBV11-2 to TRBJ2-3; D is unclear. Germline lookup yields CDR1 SGHAT and CDR2 FQNNGV. The V and J ends lost 5 bases and 9 bases respectively, with 12 bases between them. The CDR3 has 12 amino acids. Written as DNA, the CDR3 is TGTGCCAGCAGCCCCGGGCACGCGACGCAGTATTTT. It translates to CASSPGHATQYF. Together with reference TRBV11-2 and TRBJ2-3, the CDR3 gives the full variable domain: EAGVAQSPRYKIIEKRQSVAFWCNPISGHATLYWYQQILGQGPKLLIQFQNNGVVDDSQLPKDRFSAERLKGVDSTLKIQPAKLEDSAVYLCASSPGHATQYFGPGTRLTVL.

This chain links TRBV7-3 with TRBJ2-3; tentative D call: TRBD2 (5 bases). CDR3 length: 14 residues. With 1 base removed from V and 3 bases from J, the gap between germline ends came to 8 bases. The germline V gene encodes CDR1 SGHTA and CDR2 FQGTGA. Here the CDR3 reads CASSLSPGTDTQYF. The CDR3 bases are TGTGCCAGCAGCTTAAGCCCGGGGACAGATACGCAGTATTTT.

The chain carries TRBV6-2 or TRBV6-3 and TRBJ1-2; perhaps TRBD1 as D (5 bases). Germline V CDR1 and CDR2: MNHEY, SVGEGT. Trimming pared 2 bases from V and 2 bases from J, leaving 18 bases between. The CDR3 is 17 amino acids. The CDR3 DNA is TGTGCCAGCAGTTACAGTAGCGATGACAGCTACAACTATGGCTACACCTTC. It is translated as CASSYSSDDSYNYGYTF.

Regarding this clonotype: The germline gene is not matched at one end of the junction; a read error may be the cause. The genes are TRBV19 and TRBJ1-2; D is undetermined. Germline CDR1 reads LNHDA; CDR2 reads SQIVND (reference sequence). CDR3 size: 15 residues. CDR3 amino acids: CASSTSRDYNYGYTF. For the CDR3, the DNA is TGTGCCAGTAGCACTTCGAGAGACTATAACTACGGCTACACCTTC. Together with reference TRBV19 and TRBJ1-2, the CDR3 gives the full variable domain: DGGITQSPKYLFRKEGQNVTLSCEQNLNHDAMYWYRQDPGQGLRLIYYSQIVNDFQKGDIAEGYSVSREKKESFPLTVTSAQKNPTAFYLCASSTSRDYNYGYTFGSGTRLTVV.

V usage is TRBV9 and J usage is TRBJ2-3; TRBD2 matches at 9 bases. The CDR3 is 15 amino acids. CDR1 SGDLS and CDR2 YYNGEE come from the germline V gene. The J segment lost 6 bases and the V segment lost 4 bases, leaving 9 bases of the junction unmatched. In nucleotides, the CDR3 is TGTGCCAGCAGCTTCCGCGGGGGGGCGGGTGATACGCAGTATTTT. Translating it yields CASSFRGGAGDTQYF.

The J gene is TRBJ2-5, the V gene TRBV18; D not resolved. The germline V gene encodes CDR1 KGHSH and CDR2 LQKENI. This CDR3 has 12 residues. Trimming stripped 5 bases from V and 5 bases from J, with 9 bases between. The CDR3 bases are TGTGCCAGCTCAACCATACAGGAGACCCAGTACTTC. It yields the protein CASSTIQETQYF.

The genes are TRBV5-4 and TRBJ2-7; 9 bases match TRBD1. The CDR3 covers 15 residues. Per germline, CDR1 SGHNT and CDR2 YYREEE (reference sequence). Trimming at V came to 1 base and at J to 7 bases, leaving 9 bases not matched to a gene. CDR3 coding DNA: TGTGCCAGCAGCTTGTCCGGGACAGGGCTTTGGGAGCAGTACTTC. Translating gives CASSLSGTGLWEQYF.

The chain employs TRBV6-4 and TRBJ1-1; 9 bases are shared with TRBD1. Looked up from germline, CDR1 is MRHNA and CDR2 is SNTAGT. The CDR3 covers 15 residues. Germline trimming cut 10 bases from V and 5 bases from J; bases unmatched to any gene: 14. The CDR3 sequence is CATPRRTGDWTEAFF. The CDR3 bases are TGTGCCACCCCCCGGAGGACAGGGGATTGGACTGAAGCTTTCTTT.

This chain connects TRBV4-2 to TRBJ2-2; 9 nucleotides align to TRBD1. Germline V lookup: CDR1 LGHNA, CDR2 YNFKEQ. J gave up 7 bases and V 1 base, and 4 bases lay outside the gene matches. This CDR3 is 15 amino acids long. The CDR3 spells CASSQAGQGNGELFF. DNA for the CDR3: TGTGCCAGCAGCCAAGCGGGACAGGGTAACGGGGAGCTGTTTTTT.

The chain carries TRBV20-1 and TRBJ2-7; possibly TRBD1 for D (5 bases). The germline V gene has CDR1 DFQATT and CDR2 SNEGSKA (reference sequence). The CDR3 extends over 13 amino acids. Trimming removed 0 bases at V and 7 bases at J, with 13 bases between. The CDR3 protein is CSARDVNRQEQYF. CDR3 sequence (DNA): TGCAGTGCTAGAGACGTAAATAGACAGGAGCAGTACTTC.

This clonotype was seen a single time. The chain links TRBV20-1 to TRBJ1-6, with D unresolved. The CDR3 runs to 14 residues. V lost 2 bases and J lost 5, with 10 bases in between. CDR1 and CDR2 from the germline V gene are DFQATT and SNEGSKA (reference sequence). The CDR3 DNA sequence: TGCAGTGCTAGAAATAGCGGAAATAATTCACCCCTCCACTTT. This sequence encodes CSARNSGNNSPLHF.

This chain uses TRBV15 with TRBJ1-2, with 7 bases that match TRBD1. The CDR3 is made up of 16 amino acids. J lost 5 bases, V lost 4 bases, and 13 bases had no gene match. CDR1 and CDR2 (germline): LNHNV, YYDKDF (reference sequence). The CDR3 DNA is TGTGCCACCAGCATTTCCAGGGGGACGGGAGGATATGGCTACACCTTC. Its translation: CATSISRGTGGYGYTF.

The chain recombines TRBV5-6 with TRBJ1-1, with D tentatively TRBD1 (5 bases). Per the germline V gene, CDR1 is SGHDT and CDR2 is YYEEEE. V was pared by 5 bases and J by 0 bases, with 5 bases between. CDR3 size: 12 residues. The CDR3 nucleotides read TGTGCCAGCAGGACAGTGAACACTGAAGCTTTCTTT. Translation gives CASRTVNTEAFF.